These 14 T cell receptor beta chains were all obtained from the same sample, sequenced in a study of blood T cell repertoires in COVID-19. The repertoire was sequenced with immunoSEQ multiplex PCR; TCRdb's copy has only in-frame clones and lacks some. The sample contains approximately 190,000 clones, roughly 80% of which appear only once. Sequencing was carried out using peripheral blood. Receptors were obtained from a woman in her twenties or thirties with acute or convalescent COVID-19.

CDR3 protein: CASSLTGINEQYF. CDR3 bases: TGTGCCAGCAGCTTGACAGGGATAAACGAGCAGTACTTC. This chain uses TRBV5-5 with TRBJ2-7; possibly TRBD1 for D (6 bases). This CDR3 comprises 13 residues. Germline values: CDR1 SGHKS, CDR2 YYEKEE (reference sequence). Trimming removed 1 base from V and 5 bases from J, with 10 bases in between.

The chain carries TRBV30 and TRBJ1-6; D is unresolved. V was clipped by 1 base and J by 8 bases, with 15 bases between them. Germline-derived CDR1 and CDR2 are GTSNPN and SVGIG (reference sequence). CDR3 length: 15 amino acids. The DNA for the CDR3 is TGTGCCTGGAGTGGGTCGGGTTCGCCGCATTCACCCCTCCACTTT. This sequence encodes CAWSGSGSPHSPLHF.

This chain joins TRBV11-3 and TRBJ2-1; 9 bases are shared with TRBD1. This CDR3 has 15 amino acids. V gave up 5 bases and J gave up 3 bases; unmatched junction bases: 5. From germline, CDR1 is SGHNT and CDR2 YENEEA. The CDR3 nucleotides read TGTGCCAGCAGCGACGACAGGGGGATCTACAATGAGCAGTTCTTC. Translating gives CASSDDRGIYNEQFF. Variable domain in full (rest from reference TRBV11-3 and TRBJ2-1): EAGVVQSPRYKIIEKKQPVAFWCNPISGHNTLYWYLQNLGQGPELLIRYENEEAVDDSQLPKDRFSAERLKGVDSTLKIQPAELGDSAVYLCASSDDRGIYNEQFFGPGTRLTVL.

The sample holds a few counts of this clone. This chain connects TRBV7-3 to TRBJ1-2; no firm D call. Germline V gene sequence: CDR1 SGHTA, CDR2 FQGTGA. This CDR3 comprises 15 residues. V was shortened by 5 bases and J by 2 bases, with 15 bases between the two germline ends. The CDR3 spells CASSPTGGQNYGYTF. CDR3 bases: TGTGCCAGCAGCCCCACTGGCGGTCAAAACTATGGCTACACCTTC.

This clone was counted only a few times. The chain joins TRBV6-4 to TRBJ2-2, with D possibly being TRBD2 (6 bases). The ends were cut back, 4 bases at V and 3 bases at J, with 6 bases in the middle. This CDR3 region has 13 residues. Germline CDR1 MRHNA, CDR2 SNTAGT. The CDR3 coding sequence is TGTGCCAGCAGTGGGAGGGACACCGGGGAGCTGTTTTTT. Protein product: CASSGRDTGELFF.

The sample holds one count of this clone. This chain links TRBV11-3 with TRBJ2-2, with 9 positions matching TRBD1. The ends lost 1 base at V and 5 bases at J; junction bases unmatched: 8. This CDR3 is 17 amino acids long. Germline V gene lookup returns CDR1 SGHNT and CDR2 YENEEA. The chain's CDR3 is CASSLGWDRARTGELFF. The CDR3, as DNA: TGTGCCAGCAGCTTAGGTTGGGACAGGGCGAGAACCGGGGAGCTGTTTTTT.

The rearrangement uses TRBV6-2 or TRBV6-3 and TRBJ1-5, with 9 bases aligning to TRBD1. CDR3 length: 16 amino acids. The germline V gene has CDR1 MNHEY and CDR2 SVGEGT. J gave up 2 bases and V 6 bases, and 8 bases lay outside the gene matches. CDR3 coding DNA: TGTGCCAGCAGCACCACCACAGGGGGCGGCAATCAGCCCCAGCATTTT. The encoded protein is CASSTTTGGGNQPQHF.

The V and J genes are TRBV20-1 and TRBJ2-5; D perhaps matches TRBD2 (5 bases). From germline, CDR1 is DFQATT and CDR2 SNEGSKA (reference sequence). The CDR3 contains 14 residues. Trimming removed 3 bases at V and 5 bases at J, with 16 bases between. DNA of the CDR3: TGCAGTGCTAGTGAACTAGAGGATGAGGAGACCCAGTACTTC. This translates into CSASELEDEETQYF.

The rearrangement joins TRBV7-8 to TRBJ2-1; D is undetermined. The germline gives CDR1 SGHVS, CDR2 FQNEAQ. This CDR3 comprises 11 residues. V lost 5 bases and J lost 8, with 7 bases in between. The CDR3 loop reads CASSPSHEQFF. The CDR3 DNA reads as TGTGCCAGCAGCCCCTCCCATGAGCAGTTCTTC. The whole variable domain, filled in from reference TRBV7-8 and TRBJ2-1, reads GAGVSQSPRYKVAKRGQDVALRCDPISGHVSLFWYQQALGQGPEFLTYFQNEAQLDKSGLPSDRFFAERPEGSVSTLKIQRTQQEDSAVYLCASSPSHEQFFGPGTRLTVL.

The chain links TRBV28 to TRBJ2-3, with 7 positions matching TRBD2. The CDR3 is made up of 17 amino acids. Germline CDR1 is MDHEN and CDR2 is SYDVKM. V shed 2 bases, J shed 2 bases, and the junction held 10 bases outside the gene matches. The CDR3 reads CASSLGRGRDLTDTQYF. CDR3 bases: TGTGCCAGCAGTTTAGGGAGGGGCAGGGACCTCACAGATACGCAGTATTTT. The full variable domain, with the rest looked up from reference TRBV28 and TRBJ2-3, is DVKVTQSSRYLVKRTGEKVFLECVQDMDHENMFWYRQDPGLGLRLIYFSYDVKMKEKGDIPEGYSVSREKKERFSLILESASTNQTSMYLCASSLGRGRDLTDTQYFGPGTRLTVL.

The genes are TRBV2 and TRBJ2-3; D perhaps matches TRBD1 (6 bases). Germline CDR1 and CDR2: SNHLY and FYNNEI. This CDR3 region has 16 residues. V was clipped by 5 bases and J by 3 bases, with 18 bases between them. CDR3 coding DNA: TGTGCCAGCAGTTGGGACACCCGCAGACCTACAGATACGCAGTATTTT. It encodes CASSWDTRRPTDTQYF.

The rearrangement joins TRBV4-2 to TRBJ1-2, with D tentatively TRBD1 (6 bases). The V end lost 4 bases, the J end lost 2 bases, and 14 bases lay between the germline ends. The CDR3 extends over 15 amino acids. Germline V gives CDR1 LGHNA, CDR2 YNFKEQ. The CDR3 protein is CASSRTRDTNYGYTF. CDR3 DNA sequence: TGTGCCAGCAGCCGAACCCGGGACACGAACTATGGCTACACCTTC.

A single count supports this clone. This chain links TRBV24-1 with TRBJ2-2; 7 bases align to TRBD2. V was pared by 5 bases and J by 6 bases, with 8 bases of the junction left unmatched. The CDR3 extends over 15 amino acids. Germline V gives CDR1 KGHDR, CDR2 SFDVKD. The CDR3 sequence: CATSGRGGTSGELFF. The CDR3 DNA is TGTGCCACCAGTGGAAGGGGAGGGACTTCCGGGGAGCTGTTTTTT.

The rearrangement links TRBV5-4 to TRBJ2-3; D ambiguous. V shed 0 bases and J shed 2 bases, with 10 bases lying between them. Germline V gene data show CDR1 as SGHNT and CDR2 as YYREEE (reference sequence). This CDR3 region has 15 residues. The CDR3 nucleotides are TGTGCCAGCAGCTTGGAGTCCCACTCCACAGATACGCAGTATTTT. It is translated as CASSLESHSTDTQYF.